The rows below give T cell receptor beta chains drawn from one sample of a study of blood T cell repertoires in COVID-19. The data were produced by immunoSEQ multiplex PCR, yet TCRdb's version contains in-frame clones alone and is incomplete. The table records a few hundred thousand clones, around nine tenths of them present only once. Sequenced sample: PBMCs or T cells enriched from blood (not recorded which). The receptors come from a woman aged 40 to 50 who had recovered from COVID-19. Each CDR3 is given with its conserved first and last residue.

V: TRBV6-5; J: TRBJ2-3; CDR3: CASRRTSGDTDTQYF
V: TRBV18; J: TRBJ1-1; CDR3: CASSPLVSMNTEAFF
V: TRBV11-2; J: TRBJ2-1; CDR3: CASSPGQGQFF
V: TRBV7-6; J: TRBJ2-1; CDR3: CASSLGGQGNNEQFF
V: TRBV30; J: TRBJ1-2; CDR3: CAWNREQGTYGYTF
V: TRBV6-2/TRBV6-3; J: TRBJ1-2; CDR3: CASSFDRGDGYTF
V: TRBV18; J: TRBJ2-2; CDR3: CASSPTRYGELFF
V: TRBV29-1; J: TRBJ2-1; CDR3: CSVGGLAVPYNEQFF
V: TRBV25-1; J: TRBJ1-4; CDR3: CASSPMGGIVEKLFF
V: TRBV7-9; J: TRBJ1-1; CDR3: CASSLYGLGDTEAFF
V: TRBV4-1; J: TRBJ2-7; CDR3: CASSLGQGIYEQYF
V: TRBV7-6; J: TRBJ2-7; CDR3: CASSLGGINEQYF
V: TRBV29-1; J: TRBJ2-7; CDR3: CSVGPAGGYEQYF
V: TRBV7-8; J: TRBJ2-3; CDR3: CASSYRTGVSTDTQYF
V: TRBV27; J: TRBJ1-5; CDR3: CASSLLGANQPQHF
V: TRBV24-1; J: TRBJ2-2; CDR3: CATSDPGTSGGYTGELFF
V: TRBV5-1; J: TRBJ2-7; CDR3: CASSSEMYEQYF
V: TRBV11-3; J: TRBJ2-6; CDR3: CASTSRGANVLTF
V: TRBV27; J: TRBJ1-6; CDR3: CASSGQLGWPLHF
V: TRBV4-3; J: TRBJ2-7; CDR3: CASSQSGSGWSNSYEQYF
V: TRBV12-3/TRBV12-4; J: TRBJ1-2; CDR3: CASRYTGVYGYTF
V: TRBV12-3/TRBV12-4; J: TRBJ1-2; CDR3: CASSFGGSGYTF
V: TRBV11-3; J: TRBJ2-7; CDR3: CASSPRGRSYEQYF
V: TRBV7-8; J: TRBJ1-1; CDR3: CASILWDRAGGTEAFF
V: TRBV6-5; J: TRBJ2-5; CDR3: CASSYDFQETQYF
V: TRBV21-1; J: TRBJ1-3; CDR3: CASSKGLVEGGDSALSGNTIYF
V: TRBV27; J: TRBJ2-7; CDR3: CASSPGGREQYF
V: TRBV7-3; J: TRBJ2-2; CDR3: CASSPWGPAGTGELFF
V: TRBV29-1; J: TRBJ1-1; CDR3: CSVGGGTEAFF
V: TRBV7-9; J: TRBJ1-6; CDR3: CASSSGSRSSYNSPLHF
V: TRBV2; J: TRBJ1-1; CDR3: CASSSDRGSNPFTEAFF
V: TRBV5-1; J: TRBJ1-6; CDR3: CASSSGVGNSPLHF
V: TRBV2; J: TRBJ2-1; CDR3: CARGLAGGYNEQFF
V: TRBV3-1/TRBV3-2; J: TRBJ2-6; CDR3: CASSYQGANVLTF
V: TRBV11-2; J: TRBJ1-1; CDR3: CASSLAGVGTEAFF
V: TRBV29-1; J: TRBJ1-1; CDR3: CSAWTGTKDTEAFF
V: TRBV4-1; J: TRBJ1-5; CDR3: CASSQELHVPQHF
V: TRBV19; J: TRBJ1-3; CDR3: CASIHVRGDASGNTIYF
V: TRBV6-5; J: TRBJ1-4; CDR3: CASTDRDGNEKLFF
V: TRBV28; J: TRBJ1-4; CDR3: CASSYAGYLFF
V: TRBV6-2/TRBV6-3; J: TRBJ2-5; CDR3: CASSYRTSAETQYF
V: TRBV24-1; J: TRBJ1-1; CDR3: CATSETTGVGEAFF
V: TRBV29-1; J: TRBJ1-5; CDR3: CSVEGEVDNQPQHF
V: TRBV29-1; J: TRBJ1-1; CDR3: CSSRGGNTEAFF
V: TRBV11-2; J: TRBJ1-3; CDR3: CASSLYVTGTGNTIYF
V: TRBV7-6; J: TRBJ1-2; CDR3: CASSLGTGEANYGYTF
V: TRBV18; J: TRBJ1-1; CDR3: CASSPDSNTEAFF
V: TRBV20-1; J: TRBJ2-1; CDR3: CSASGASGRPYNEQFF
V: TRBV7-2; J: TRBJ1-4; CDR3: CASRRGGVNEKLFF
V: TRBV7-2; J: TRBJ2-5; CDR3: CASNPGRGGWETQYF
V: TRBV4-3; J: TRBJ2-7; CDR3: CASSQDPYRGLDEQYF
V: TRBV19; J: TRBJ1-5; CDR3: CASRTGVGNQPQHF
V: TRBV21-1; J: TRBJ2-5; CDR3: CASLTDRGQETQYF
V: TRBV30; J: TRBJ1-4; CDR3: CAWSGQEEKLFF
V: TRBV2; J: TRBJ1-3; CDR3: CASSEWGLSGNTIYF
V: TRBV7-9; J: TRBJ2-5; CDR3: CASSLVEVQGVETQYF
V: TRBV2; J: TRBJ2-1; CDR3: CASRGLAGAWQFF
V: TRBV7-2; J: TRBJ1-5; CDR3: CASSLVDSDQPQHF
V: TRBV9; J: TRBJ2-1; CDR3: CASSVEGSSAYNEQFF
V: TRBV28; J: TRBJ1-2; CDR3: CASSLEGHPYGYTF